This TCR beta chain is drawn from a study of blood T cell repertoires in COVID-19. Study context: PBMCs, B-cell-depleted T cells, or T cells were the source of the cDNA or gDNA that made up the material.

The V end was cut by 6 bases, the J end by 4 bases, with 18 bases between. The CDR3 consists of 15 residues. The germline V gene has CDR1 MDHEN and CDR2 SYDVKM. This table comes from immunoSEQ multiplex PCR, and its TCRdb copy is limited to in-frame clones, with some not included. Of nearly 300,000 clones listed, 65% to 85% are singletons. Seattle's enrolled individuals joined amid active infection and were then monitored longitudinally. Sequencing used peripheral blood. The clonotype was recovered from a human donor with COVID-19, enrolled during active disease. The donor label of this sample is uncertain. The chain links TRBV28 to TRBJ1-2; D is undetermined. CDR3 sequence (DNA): TGTGCCAGCAGGAAAAGCGTCTCGACGGGCTATGGCTACACCTTC. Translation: CASRKSVSTGYGYTF.